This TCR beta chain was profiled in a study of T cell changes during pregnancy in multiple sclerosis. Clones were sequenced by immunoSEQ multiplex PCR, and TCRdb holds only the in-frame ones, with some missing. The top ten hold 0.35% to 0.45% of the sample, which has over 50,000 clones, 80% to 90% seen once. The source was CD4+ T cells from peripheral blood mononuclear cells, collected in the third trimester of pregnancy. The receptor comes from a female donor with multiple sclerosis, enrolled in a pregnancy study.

The CDR3 nucleotides are TGTGCCAGCAGCTTGGCAATAGGAGGCACAGATACGCAGTATTTT. It specifies CASSLAIGGTDTQYF. V gene TRBV5-6 combines with J gene TRBJ2-3; D is unresolved. CDR1 is SGHDT, CDR2 YYEEEE, per germline. Trimming removed 0 bases from V and 1 base from J, with 9 bases in between. The CDR3 totals 15 residues. Full variable domain (rest looked up from reference TRBV5-6 and TRBJ2-3): DAGVTQSPTHLIKTRGQQVTLRCSPKSGHDTVSWYQQALGQGPQFIFQYYEEEERQRGNFPDRFSGHQFPNYSSELNVNALLLGDSALYLCASSLAIGGTDTQYFGPGTRLTVL.